This T cell receptor beta chain stems from a study of T cell responses to AZD1222 COVID-19 vaccine. Regarding this clone: The antigen is not known.

Broader study findings: Nearly half of spike-specific TCRs reportedly go after variant regions that carry no mutations. Clonal diversity was possibly underestimated, and the donors were mostly white British, with more females.

Sequencing used immunoSEQ multiplex PCR; TCRdb keeps in-frame clones, though not all of them. The sample holds 110,000 to 150,000 clones, just over 90% seen once. Sequencing used peripheral blood, obtained on day 0 of AZD1222 vaccination. The TCR sequence derives from an adult in good health.

CDR3 protein: CASSPGTDYGYTF. In DNA form, the CDR3 reads TGTGCCAGCTCGCCCGGGACGGACTATGGCTACACCTTC. This sequence joins TRBV18 and TRBJ1-2; D may be TRBD1 (5 bases). This CDR3 has 13 amino acids. Trimming cost V 6 bases and J 3 bases, with 11 bases left between them. Per the germline V gene, CDR1 is KGHSH and CDR2 is LQKENI.